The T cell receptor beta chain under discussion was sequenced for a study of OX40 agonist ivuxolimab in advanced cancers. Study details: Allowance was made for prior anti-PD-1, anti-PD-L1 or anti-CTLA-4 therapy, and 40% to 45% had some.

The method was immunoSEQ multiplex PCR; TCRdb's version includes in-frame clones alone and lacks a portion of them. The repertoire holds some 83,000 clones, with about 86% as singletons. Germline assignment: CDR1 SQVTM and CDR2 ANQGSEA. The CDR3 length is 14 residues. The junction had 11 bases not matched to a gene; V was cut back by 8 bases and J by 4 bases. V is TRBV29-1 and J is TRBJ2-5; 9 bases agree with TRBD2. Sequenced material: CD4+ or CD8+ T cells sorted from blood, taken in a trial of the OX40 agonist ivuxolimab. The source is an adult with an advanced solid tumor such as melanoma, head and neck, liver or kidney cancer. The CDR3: CSSGRRGGRETQYF. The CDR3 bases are TGCAGCTCGGGGCGGCGGGGGGGACGAGAGACCCAGTACTTC.